A selection of T cell receptor beta chains follows, all from one sample in a study of control samples from healthy donors and cancer patients. Assay: immunoSEQ multiplex PCR; the TCRdb copy retains only in-frame clones and omits some. The sample holds about 120,000 clones, more than 75% seen once. Input material: blood. Every receptor here comes from a man aged 30-40 years in good health. CDR3s include the opening cysteine and the closing phenylalanine or tryptophan. The D gene is left open where the match is weak. For some rows the clone size is stated as once, few or many, or as a class when expanded; others skip it.

abundance | d_gene | j_gene | v_gene | CDR3nt | CDR3aa
. | TRBD1 | TRBJ1-5 | TRBV19 | TGTGCCAGTGGGACAGGGACTTATAGCAATCAGCCCCAGCATTTT | CASGTGTYSNQPQHF
. | . | TRBJ1-6 | TRBV18 | TGTGCCAGCTCACCACCGGGACACCCCCCACCCCTCCACTTT | CASSPPGHPPPLHF
once | TRBD1 | TRBJ1-2 | TRBV24-1 | TGTGCCACCAGTGATCCTGGGACAGGGGTGATTTCTGGCTACACCTTC | CATSDPGTGVISGYTF
few | TRBD2 | TRBJ2-1 | TRBV7-2 | TGTGCCAGCAGCTCCGGGACTAGCGGGGGGTCGGGTATCTACAATGAGCAGTTCTTC | CASSSGTSGGSGIYNEQFF
. | . | TRBJ1-5 | TRBV19 | TGTGCCAGTAGTACCAAGGACCTAACTAATCAGCCCCAGCATTTT | CASSTKDLTNQPQHF
. | . | TRBJ2-6 | TRBV7-2 | TGTGCCAGCAGCTTAAATGGGGCCAACGTCCTGACTTTC | CASSLNGANVLTF
. | . | TRBJ1-1 | TRBV25-1 | TGTGCCAGCAGTGAAGTAGGGAGGCCTGAAGCTTTCTTT | CASSEVGRPEAFF
few | TRBD2 | TRBJ2-6 | TRBV5-6 | TGTGCCAGCAGCTTGGCCCGGCTAGCGGGCTCTGGGGCCAACGTCCTGACTTTC | CASSLARLAGSGANVLTF
once | . | TRBJ2-1 | TRBV9 | TGTGCCAGCAGCCTATCCGGGGGAAAAGTCTCCTACAATGAGCAGTTCTTC | CASSLSGGKVSYNEQFF
. | . | TRBJ2-5 | TRBV4-2 | TGTGCCAGCAGCCAAGACGTTTCGGTCAGTCCTCAAGAGACCCAGTACTTC | CASSQDVSVSPQETQYF
. | . | TRBJ1-6 | TRBV30 | TGTGCCTGGAGCCTCTACGCAATGACAGTCTATAATTCACCCCTCCACTTT | CAWSLYAMTVYNSPLHF
. | TRBD1 | TRBJ1-1 | TRBV28 | TGTGCCAGCGGAGGGGGCGCGAACAGGGACACTGAAGCTTTCTTT | CASGGGANRDTEAFF
. | TRBD1 | TRBJ1-2 | TRBV27 | TGTGCCAGCACCCCACAGGGGGCGACCCCAAACTATGGCTACACCTTC | CASTPQGATPNYGYTF